These 23 T cell receptor beta chains share one sample of origin, sequenced in a study of CD8 T cells in Susac syndrome. RNA was extracted with the RNeasy kit, and a quantity of roughly 0.45 to 1 ug was reverse transcribed using random hexamers. TCRdb used MiXCR to reprocess the immunoSEQ multiplex PCR reads, holding one entry per CDR3 protein. In the table there are 180,000 or so distinct CDR3 sequences, about 95% of which are singletons. Material for sequencing was CD4+ T cells from PBMCs. These receptors all come from a human donor in good health.

This chain connects TRBV27 to TRBJ2-6; D is undetermined. Germline CDR1 and CDR2: MNHEY and SMNVEV (reference sequence). The CDR3 totals 17 residues. Trimming left V 10 bases short and J 2 bases short, with 21 bases between. The CDR3 is CAIKTIADLAGANVLTF. The CDR3 DNA reads as TGTGCCATCAAAACGATTGCAGACCTCGCTGGGGCCAACGTCCTGACTTTC. Together with reference TRBV27 and TRBJ2-6, the CDR3 gives the full variable domain: EAQVTQNPRYLITVTGKKLTVTCSQNMNHEYMSWYRQDPGLGLRQIYYSMNVEVTDKGDVPEGYKVSRKEKRNFPLILESPSPNQTSLYFCAIKTIADLAGANVLTFGAGSRLTVL.

This rearrangement joins TRBV24-1 to TRBJ2-1; possible D gene TRBD2, 6 bases. The CDR3 runs to 17 residues. Trimming cost V 3 bases and J 2 bases, with 16 bases left between them. CDR1 is KGHDR, CDR2 SFDVKD, per germline. DNA for the CDR3: TGTGCCACCAGTGATGGGTCTCGCGGGATAGCCTACAATGAGCAGTTCTTC. Translation: CATSDGSRGIAYNEQFF.

J is TRBJ2-3 and V is TRBV29-1; TRBD2 might be the D (6 bases). Trimming stripped 0 bases from V and 4 bases from J, with 11 bases between. From germline, CDR1 is SQVTM and CDR2 ANQGSEA. The CDR3 runs 14 residues. In nucleotides, the CDR3 is TGCAGCGTTGAAGATCGGGAGTCCGCAGATACGCAGTATTTT. Translated: CSVEDRESADTQYF.

The chain links TRBV24-1 to TRBJ2-5; tentative D call: TRBD1 (6 bases). This CDR3 is 16 amino acids long. In germline, CDR1 is KGHDR, CDR2 SFDVKD. Deletions cut 2 bases from V and 1 base from J, with 13 bases between. The CDR3 region is CATSDSPQGFQETQYF. The CDR3 nucleotides are TGTGCCACCAGTGATTCTCCACAGGGTTTCCAAGAGACCCAGTACTTC.

This clonotype occurred a few times. The chain links TRBV18 to TRBJ1-2, with D possibly TRBD1 on 6 matching bases. The V and J ends lost 3 bases and 4 bases respectively, with 9 bases between them. The CDR3 extends over 13 amino acids. The V gene's germline CDR1 is KGHSH and CDR2 LQKENI. The DNA of the CDR3 is TGTGCCAGCTCACCGGGCAGGGGCTATGGCTACACCTTC. As protein: CASSPGRGYGYTF.

This clonotype has just a few counts. The gene calls are TRBV29-1 and TRBJ2-7; 8 nucleotides line up with TRBD1. This CDR3 is built from 15 residues. Germline loops: CDR1 SQVTM, CDR2 ANQGSEA. J was trimmed by 7 bases and V by 7 bases; bases with no gene match: 18. CDR3 in amino acids: CSAGQGRSPDGEQYF. CDR3 DNA: TGCAGCGCAGGACAGGGAAGATCGCCCGATGGAGAGCAGTACTTC.

The sample holds one count of this clonotype. The V and J genes are TRBV7-6 and TRBJ2-7, with 10 bases matching TRBD1. The CDR3 is made up of 16 amino acids. Trimming took 5 bases from V and 6 from J; bases not matched to a gene: 13. Germline V gene data show CDR1 as SGHVS and CDR2 as FNYEAQ. The DNA of the CDR3 is TGTGCCAGCAGCCCTGCACCGGGACAGGGGACGCGCGAGCAGTACTTC. The encoded protein is CASSPAPGQGTREQYF.

J is TRBJ1-4 and V is TRBV14; no definite D call. Between the trimmed V and J ends, which lost 6 bases and 5 bases, there was a span of 13 bases. The CDR3 is 14 residues long. In germline, CDR1 is SGHDN, CDR2 FVKESK. The CDR3 coding sequence is TGTGCCAGCAGTCAAAATCGGAAGAATGAAAAACTGTTTTTT. It codes for CASSQNRKNEKLFF.

This chain connects TRBV28 to TRBJ2-1; the match to TRBD1 covers 7 bases. Germline V gene sequence: CDR1 MDHEN, CDR2 SYDVKM. V lost 6 bases and J lost 6; bases outside the gene matches: 8. CDR3 length: 14 amino acids. The CDR3, as DNA: TGTGCCAGCAGACGTCCAGAGGGGGCCAATGAGCAGTTCTTC. This codes for CASRRPEGANEQFF.

The V gene is TRBV20-1, the J gene TRBJ2-7; no clear D gene. Germline lookup yields CDR1 DFQATT and CDR2 SNEGSKA (reference sequence). Deletions cut 3 bases from V and 4 bases from J, with 4 bases between. The CDR3 has 10 residues. Here the CDR3 DNA reads TGCAGTGCTAGCGGTTACGAGCAGTACTTC. It is translated as CSASGYEQYF.

The rearrangement uses TRBV9 and TRBJ2-1; TRBD2 matches 10 bases. V trimming: 0 bases; J trimming: 3 bases; junction bases outside the gene matches: 6. In germline, CDR1 is SGDLS, CDR2 YYNGEE. The CDR3 totals 17 residues. Here the CDR3 reads CASSVVGSSGSYNEQFF. In DNA form, the CDR3 reads TGTGCCAGCAGCGTAGTGGGCTCTAGCGGGAGCTACAATGAGCAGTTCTTC. Looking up the rest from reference TRBV9 and TRBJ2-1 gives the full variable domain: DSGVTQTPKHLITATGQRVTLRCSPRSGDLSVYWYQQSLDQGLQFLIQYYNGEERAKGNILERFSAQQFPDLHSELNLSSLELGDSALYFCASSVVGSSGSYNEQFFGPGTRLTVL.

The V call is TRBV5-4, the J call TRBJ2-3; D remains unclear. Trimming removed 0 bases at V and 4 bases at J, with 12 bases between. Germline V lookup: CDR1 SGHNT, CDR2 YYREEE (reference sequence). CDR3 length equals 15 residues. DNA for the CDR3: TGTGCCAGCAGCTTGGGCCTAGGTCAAGCAGATACGCAGTATTTT. Amino acids: CASSLGLGQADTQYF.

The chain carries TRBV5-1 and TRBJ2-1; D is possibly TRBD2 (6 bases). This CDR3 is built from 15 residues. Germline CDR1 is SGHRS and CDR2 is YFSETQ. With 0 bases removed from V and 1 base from J, the gap between germline ends came to 8 bases. CDR3 in DNA: TGCGCCAGCAGCTTGGGGGAGGTTTCCTACAATGAGCAGTTCTTC. This sequence encodes CASSLGEVSYNEQFF.

This clonotype was detected once. The chain couples TRBV3-1 to TRBJ2-1; no clear D. CDR1 and CDR2 from the germline V gene are LGHDT and YNNKEL (reference sequence). V was trimmed by 4 bases and J by 6 bases, leaving 16 bases between them. The CDR3 runs to 15 residues. CDR3 protein: CASSLGPPESNEQFF. CDR3 DNA sequence: TGTGCCAGCAGCCTTGGACCTCCGGAATCCAATGAGCAGTTCTTC.

In this sample, this clonotype turned up once. V gene TRBV2 combines with J gene TRBJ2-7; D is unclear. The germline gives CDR1 SNHLY, CDR2 FYNNEI. V dropped 5 bases and J dropped 2 bases, with 13 bases sitting between them. The CDR3 loop spans 14 amino acids. CDR3 residues: CASSPDQLPYEQYF. The CDR3 DNA reads TGTGCCAGCAGTCCGGACCAGTTACCCTACGAGCAGTACTTC.

V gene TRBV15 combines with J gene TRBJ2-2; 8 bases align to TRBD1. The J segment lost 8 bases and the V segment lost 1 base, leaving 6 bases of the junction unmatched. From germline, CDR1 is LNHNV and CDR2 YYDKDF (reference sequence). CDR3 length: 15 residues. The CDR3 loop reads CATSRAGQGGGELFF. The CDR3 DNA follows: TGTGCCACCAGCAGAGCTGGACAGGGCGGAGGGGAGCTGTTTTTT.

The chain employs TRBV7-2 and TRBJ2-6, with D possibly matching TRBD1 (5 bases). The CDR3 totals 19 residues. Trimming took 5 bases from V and 0 from J, leaving 20 bases between them. Germline loops: CDR1 SGHTA, CDR2 FQGNSA. The CDR3 spells CASSTSGRAISSGANVLTF. The CDR3 DNA is TGTGCCAGCAGCACGTCTGGCAGGGCCATAAGCTCTGGGGCCAACGTCCTGACTTTC.

V is TRBV28 and J is TRBJ2-3; D call uncertain. The V end was cut by 7 bases, the J end by 2 bases, with 7 bases between. Germline CDR1 and CDR2: MDHEN and SYDVKM. CDR3 length: 12 residues. CDR3 coding DNA: TGTGCCAGCAAACTCAACACAGATACGCAGTATTTT. Encoded protein: CASKLNTDTQYF.

The chain combines TRBV20-1 with TRBJ2-4; no firm D call. This CDR3 has 14 amino acids. Per germline, CDR1 DFQATT and CDR2 SNEGSKA (reference sequence). Trimming removed 5 bases at V and 1 base at J, with 12 bases between. CDR3 sequence: CSASLGWAKNIQYF. The CDR3 nucleotides read TGCAGTGCTTCCCTTGGTTGGGCCAAAAACATTCAGTACTTC.

This clonotype has a single count. The J gene is TRBJ2-7, the V gene TRBV5-1, with 9 nucleotides matching TRBD2. Germline V CDR1 and CDR2: SGHRS, YFSETQ. The CDR3 covers 15 residues. Trimming removed 3 bases from V and 2 bases from J; junction bases left unmatched: 6. The chain's CDR3 is CASSSLAGQTYEQYF. Written as DNA, the CDR3 is TGCGCCAGCAGCTCCCTAGCGGGACAAACCTACGAGCAGTACTTC.

The V gene is TRBV2, the J gene TRBJ2-1; D possibly corresponds to TRBD1 (5 bases). Germline lookup yields CDR1 SNHLY and CDR2 FYNNEI. CDR3 length equals 12 residues. The germline V and J ends were trimmed by 7 bases and 6 bases, with 10 bases remaining between them. CDR3 coding DNA: TGTGCCAGCACCAAAACAGGCAATGAGCAGTTCTTC. It encodes CASTKTGNEQFF.

The chain links TRBV27 to TRBJ2-7; no clear D gene. This CDR3 has 13 amino acids. Trimming left V 4 bases short and J 3 bases short, with 10 bases between. CDR1 is MNHEY, CDR2 SMNVEV, per germline (reference sequence). The CDR3 is CASSSAESYEQYF. CDR3 bases: TGTGCCAGCAGTTCGGCAGAAAGCTACGAGCAGTACTTC.

The chain has TRBV6-6 and TRBJ2-7; 7 bases fit TRBD2. The CDR3 is 14 residues long. V dropped 6 bases and J dropped 4; count of bases not matched to a gene: 9. CDR1 is MNHNY and CDR2 is SVGAGI in the germline V gene (reference sequence). The CDR3: CASSPSGGRYEQYF. DNA of the CDR3: TGTGCCAGCAGCCCTAGCGGAGGGCGTTACGAGCAGTACTTC.